This T cell receptor (beta chain) was documented in a study of siplizumab effects on memory and regulatory T cells. This clone was found once. Its antigen is undetermined. Measured with immunoSEQ multiplex PCR; TCRdb has only the in-frame clones, and not every one. The sample lists about 120,000 clones; about 95% were seen once. Germline assignment: CDR1 MNHEY and CDR2 SMNVEV (reference sequence). V was cut by 0 bases and J by 3 bases, with 21 bases left in between. This CDR3 has 19 residues. Study-wide points: Proliferating Tregs taken from siplizumab cultures were not shown to have a confirmed suppressive function.

Sequenced sample: non-Treg CD4+ T cells sorted from blood. The receptor comes from a human donor in good health. The chain has TRBV27 and TRBJ1-5; possible D gene TRBD1, 5 bases. CDR3 bases: TGTGCCAGCAGTTTATCTTCAGCCGGTAGGGGCTCCTTCAATCAGCCCCAGCATTTT. This translates into CASSLSSAGRGSFNQPQHF.